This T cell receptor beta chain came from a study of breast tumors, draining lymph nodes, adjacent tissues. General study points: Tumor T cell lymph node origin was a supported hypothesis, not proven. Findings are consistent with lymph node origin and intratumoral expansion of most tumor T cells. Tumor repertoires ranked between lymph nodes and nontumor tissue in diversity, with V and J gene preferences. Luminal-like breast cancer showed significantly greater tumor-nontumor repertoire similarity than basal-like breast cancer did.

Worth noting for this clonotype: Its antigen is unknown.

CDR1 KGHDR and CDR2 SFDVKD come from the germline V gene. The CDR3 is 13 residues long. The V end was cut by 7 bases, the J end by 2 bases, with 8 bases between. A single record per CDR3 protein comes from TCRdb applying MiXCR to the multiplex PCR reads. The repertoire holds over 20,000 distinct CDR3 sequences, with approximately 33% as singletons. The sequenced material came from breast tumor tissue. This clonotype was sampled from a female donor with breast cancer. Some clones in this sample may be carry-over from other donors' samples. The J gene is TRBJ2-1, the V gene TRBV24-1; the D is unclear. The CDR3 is CATSSLAYNEQFF. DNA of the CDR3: TGTGCCACCAGCAGCCTGGCCTACAATGAGCAGTTCTTC.